This T cell receptor beta chain was sequenced in a study of coeliac disease. Looking at the study overall: Refractory coeliac disease type I meant no gluten-free diet response for over 12 months. Study-level findings and limits: Published gliadin-specific TRB sequences appeared in about 50% of the 18 coeliac samples, 1 of 6 controls. The authors judged this method unsuitable for unbiased gliadin-specific T cell detection.

TCRdb's copy holds only in-frame clones and misses some; the assay was immunoSEQ multiplex PCR. The data contain about 4,700 clones, over 55% of them singletons. The CDR3 loop spans 14 amino acids. The V end was cut by 1 base, the J end by 3 bases, with 10 bases between. Germline V lookup: CDR1 SGHTA, CDR2 FQGNSA. With respect to this clone: What it recognizes is unknown.

Sequenced input: lamina propria lymphocytes from the gut. The sequence derives from a woman aged 70-85 years with celiac disease. V is TRBV7-2 and J is TRBJ2-7; tentative D call: TRBD2 (5 bases). In DNA, the CDR3 is TGTGCCAGCAGCTTAGATGGAGGTGGCTACGAGCAGTACTTC. Protein product: CASSLDGGGYEQYF.